These 32 T cell receptor beta chains share one sample of origin, sequenced in a study of CD8 T cells in ankylosing spondylitis. Study-level points and caveats: It appeared that ankylosing spondylitis blood was characterized by a TCR beta motif of under ten highly homologous variants.

The antigens these receptors bind are not known. TCRdb reprocessed the 5' RACE reads with MiXCR, giving one entry per CDR3 protein. The sample yields hundreds of thousands of distinct CDR3 sequences, roughly a quarter seen once. Sequencing used blood, either unsorted or a sorted T cell fraction (not recorded which). The receptor source for this set is a male donor with ankylosing spondylitis.

The gene calls are TRBV6-1 and TRBJ2-5; weak D call: TRBD2 (6 bases). Judging by the DNA end, TRBJ2-3 fits better; the J call may be wrong. The CDR3 is made up of 12 amino acids. Looked up from germline, CDR1 is MNHNS and CDR2 is SASEGT. CDR3 nucleotides: TGTGCCAGCAGTGAAAGGGAGGAGACGCAGTATTTT. Translating gives CASSEREETQYF.

This chain joins TRBV7-6 and TRBJ1-1; TRBD1 is a possible D gene (6 bases). The CDR3 consists of 14 residues. Germline-derived CDR1 and CDR2 are SGHVS and FNYEAQ. V lost 2 bases, J lost 5 bases, and 12 bases lay in between. For the CDR3, the DNA is TGTGCCAGCAGCTTACAGGGGTTAATGACTGAAGCTTTCTTT. Translation: CASSLQGLMTEAFF. Complete variable domain (other parts from reference TRBV7-6 and TRBJ1-1): GAGVSQSPRYKVTKRGQDVALRCDPISGHVSLYWYRQALGQGPEFLTYFNYEAQQDKSGLPNDRFSAERPEGSISTLTIQRTEQRDSAMYRCASSLQGLMTEAFFGQGTRLTVV.

The V gene is TRBV20-1, the J gene TRBJ1-3; weak D call: TRBD1 (6 bases). The length of the CDR3 is 16 residues. The V end lost 0 bases, the J end lost 0 bases, and 12 bases lay between the germline ends. CDR1 DFQATT and CDR2 SNEGSKA come from the germline V gene (reference sequence). The CDR3, as DNA: TGCAGTGCTAGAGATCGGACAGTTGTCTCTGGAAACACCATATATTTT. The encoded protein is CSARDRTVVSGNTIYF.

The chain recombines TRBV10-2 with TRBJ2-1; D possibly corresponds to TRBD1 (6 bases). CDR3 size: 11 residues. The ends were cut back, 6 bases at V and 9 bases at J, with 9 bases in the middle. CDR1 WSHSY and CDR2 SAAADI come from the germline V gene. The CDR3 sequence is CASRGQLEQFF. As DNA, the CDR3 is TGCGCCAGCAGAGGACAGCTTGAGCAGTTCTTC.

The chain employs TRBV3-1 and TRBJ2-7; TRBD2 agrees at 13 bases. V gave up 2 bases and J gave up 1 base; unmatched junction bases: 8. CDR1 is LGHDT and CDR2 is YNNKEL in the germline V gene (reference sequence). The CDR3 runs 18 residues. The CDR3 region is CASSQRTSGSLYSYEQYF. CDR3 bases: TGTGCCAGCAGCCAAAGGACTAGCGGGAGTCTTTATTCCTACGAGCAGTACTTC.

This clonotype was picked up many times. The junction shows a germline mismatch at one end, possibly a read error. The chain carries TRBV5-1 and TRBJ2-2; D is unclear. Per the germline V gene, CDR1 is SGHRS and CDR2 is YFSETQ. This CDR3 region has 13 residues. CDR3 coding DNA: TGTGCCAGCAGTTTTGGGAACACCGGGGAGCTGTTTTTT. The encoded protein is CASSFGNTGELFF.

The CDR3, as DNA: TGTGCCAGCAGTGAGGGACTGGTCGGCAATCAGCCCCAGCATTTT. Encoded protein: CASSEGLVGNQPQHF. The rearrangement joins TRBV12-3 or TRBV12-4 to TRBJ1-5; possible D gene TRBD1, 5 bases. With 5 bases removed from V and 2 bases from J, the gap between germline ends came to 13 bases. The CDR3 sequence is 15 residues long.

This clonotype was observed once. V and J are TRBV20-1 and TRBJ1-1; no firm D call. Per the germline V gene, CDR1 is DFQATT and CDR2 is SNEGSKA (reference sequence). The CDR3 contains 12 residues. Trimming cost V 3 bases and J 2 bases, with 7 bases left between them. The CDR3 DNA reads TGCAGTGCTAGGACGGAAAACACTGAAGCTTTCTTT. Amino acids: CSARTENTEAFF.

In this sample, this clonotype turned up a few times. The V and J genes are TRBV12-3 or TRBV12-4 and TRBJ2-7; D is uncertain. The CDR3 extends over 14 amino acids. Trimming cost V 0 bases and J 6 bases, with 12 bases left between them. The CDR3 bases are TGTGCCAGCAGTTTAGCGGTGGTAAACTCCGAGCAGTACTTC. It specifies CASSLAVVNSEQYF.

The rearrangement uses TRBV18 and TRBJ2-1; maybe TRBD2 (5 bases). Trimming removed 3 bases at V and 9 bases at J, with 12 bases between. Germline-derived CDR1 and CDR2 are KGHSH and LQKENI. The CDR3 is 13 amino acids. CDR3 sequence reads: CASSPTLAGEQFF. The CDR3 nucleotides read TGTGCCAGCTCACCGACTCTAGCCGGTGAGCAGTTCTTC.

There are a few counts of this clonotype. The V call is TRBV20-1, the J call TRBJ1-1; D possibly corresponds to TRBD1 (5 bases). The CDR3 sequence is 14 residues long. With 4 bases removed from V and 3 bases from J, the gap between germline ends came to 15 bases. In germline, CDR1 is DFQATT, CDR2 SNEGSKA (reference sequence). CDR3 amino acids: CSAISIRGDTEAFF. In nucleotides, the CDR3 is TGCAGTGCTATTTCAATCAGAGGGGACACTGAAGCTTTCTTT.

The sample holds one count of this clonotype. This rearrangement joins TRBV12-3 or TRBV12-4 to TRBJ2-3; 7 bases are shared with TRBD1. The CDR3 runs to 18 residues. V was clipped by 1 base and J by 5 bases; unmatched bases: 15. This CDR3 is CASSLVRGGLWAGDTQYF. In nucleotides, the CDR3 is TGTGCCAGCAGTTTAGTACGAGGGGGCCTATGGGCCGGAGATACGCAGTATTTT.

The chain combines TRBV5-6 with TRBJ1-1, with D uncertain. Germline V gives CDR1 SGHDT, CDR2 YYEEEE. V lost 4 bases and J lost 4, with 17 bases in between. The CDR3 sequence is 15 residues long. CDR3 residues: CASSPGWGVVTEAFF. CDR3 nucleotide sequence: TGTGCCAGCAGCCCCGGGTGGGGAGTAGTCACTGAAGCTTTCTTT.

This chain links TRBV20-1 with TRBJ1-4; the D is unclear. The V gene's germline CDR1 is DFQATT and CDR2 SNEGSKA (reference sequence). Trimming took off 0 bases at V and 6 bases at J, with 8 bases between the two ends. The CDR3 has 13 amino acids. This chain's CDR3 is CSARDMIDEKLFF. The CDR3 bases are TGCAGTGCTAGAGATATGATAGATGAAAAACTGTTTTTT.

V is TRBV20-1 and J is TRBJ2-7; 16 bases line up with TRBD2. Germline CDR1 is DFQATT and CDR2 is SNEGSKA (reference sequence). The CDR3 loop spans 16 amino acids. The junction had 11 bases not matched to a gene; V was cut back by 4 bases and J by 8 bases. This CDR3 reads CSAIPGTSGRALQQYF. CDR3 nucleotides: TGCAGTGCTATCCCCGGGACTAGCGGGAGGGCTTTACAGCAGTACTTC.

The CDR3 DNA reads as TGTGCCAGTAGTATAACGAGCGGGAGAGCAGGGATGTATTTT. Protein product: CASSITSGRAGMYF. The chain couples TRBV19 to TRBJ2-3; 8 bases fit TRBD2. The CDR3 is 14 residues long. Per the germline V gene, CDR1 is LNHDA and CDR2 is SQIVND (reference sequence). The ends lost 2 bases at V and 14 bases at J; junction bases unmatched: 12.

This clonotype was observed at least ten times. The V gene is TRBV7-9, the J gene TRBJ2-7; D could derive from TRBD1 or TRBD2 (5 bases each). Looked up from germline, CDR1 is SEHNR and CDR2 is FQNEAQ (reference sequence). The V end was cut by 5 bases, the J end by 3 bases, with 14 bases between. The CDR3 is 14 amino acids. The CDR3 DNA reads as TGTGCCAGCAGCGCCGGGGCCCTCATCTACGAGCAGTACTTC. This codes for CASSAGALIYEQYF.

CDR3 in DNA: TGTGCCAGCAGCCCCCCGACTAGCGGGAGCCCCGCCTACAATGAGCAGTTCTTC. Its translation: CASSPPTSGSPAYNEQFF. The chain is built from TRBV3-1 and TRBJ2-1; TRBD2 aligns across 12 bases. CDR1 LGHDT and CDR2 YNNKEL come from the germline V gene (reference sequence). This CDR3 has 18 amino acids. The J segment lost 2 bases and the V segment lost 4 bases, leaving 9 bases of the junction unmatched.

The chain has TRBV20-1 and TRBJ2-3; no firm D call. The length of the CDR3 is 12 residues. The ends were cut back, 7 bases at V and 4 bases at J, with 12 bases in the middle. In germline, CDR1 is DFQATT, CDR2 SNEGSKA (reference sequence). CDR3 bases: TGCAGTGTAAATCTAGTGGCAGATACGCAGTATTTT. Translation gives CSVNLVADTQYF.

The chain recombines TRBV12-3 or TRBV12-4 with TRBJ2-5; no reliable D call. This CDR3 is built from 12 residues. The V gene lost 3 bases and the J gene lost 4 bases, with 6 bases spanning the gap. The CDR3 DNA reads as TGTGCCAGCAGTTTGTACTTAGAGACCCAGTACTTC. Protein sequence: CASSLYLETQYF.

Only a few counts were recorded for this clonotype. The rearrangement links TRBV29-1 to TRBJ2-1; TRBD2 aligns across 10 bases. Germline V gives CDR1 SQVTM, CDR2 ANQGSEA. The CDR3 runs to 13 residues. V gave up 8 bases and J gave up 3 bases; unmatched junction bases: 4. This CDR3 reads CSSWTSGYNEQFF. In nucleotides, the CDR3 is TGCAGCTCCTGGACTAGCGGCTACAATGAGCAGTTCTTC.

A few counts support this clonotype. The chain uses TRBV20-1 and TRBJ1-2, with D perhaps matching TRBD1 (5 bases). V lost 2 bases and J lost 8, with 15 bases in between. In germline, CDR1 is DFQATT, CDR2 SNEGSKA (reference sequence). The CDR3 runs 13 residues. CDR3 nucleotides: TGCAGTGCTAGATCGGGGCTATCCTGGGGCTACACCTTC. Protein sequence: CSARSGLSWGYTF.

This clonotype has only a few counts. In DNA, the CDR3 is TGTGCCAGCAGTGCCGTACTAGCGGGAGCCGGGGAGCTGTTTTTT. Its translation is CASSAVLAGAGELFF. The J gene is TRBJ2-2, the V gene TRBV9; TRBD2 matches at 11 bases. With V trimmed by 5 bases and J by 6 bases, 6 bases remained unmatched. This CDR3 has 15 amino acids. Germline lookup yields CDR1 SGDLS and CDR2 YYNGEE.

This clonotype appeared a few times. The chain has TRBV2 and TRBJ2-7, with 7 bases lining up with TRBD1. CDR3 length equals 13 residues. Per the germline V gene, CDR1 is SNHLY and CDR2 is FYNNEI. Losses at the gene ends were 6 bases for V and 2 bases for J; bases not matched to a gene: 4. CDR3 bases: TGTGCCAGCAGCTGGGACAGCACCTACGAGCAGTACGTC. Amino acids: CASSWDSTYEQYV.

This clonotype has only a few counts. This chain links TRBV29-1 with TRBJ1-2, with 10 bases lining up with TRBD1. The V segment lost 6 bases and the J segment 9 bases; nucleotides outside the gene matches: 22. The CDR3 is made up of 17 amino acids. Per the germline V gene, CDR1 is SQVTM and CDR2 is ANQGSEA. The CDR3 spells CSVADRGRRSLGDSYTF. CDR3 DNA sequence: TGCAGCGTCGCTGACAGGGGGCGACGAAGTCTAGGTGATAGCTACACCTTC. The full variable domain, with the rest looked up from reference TRBV29-1 and TRBJ1-2, is SAVISQKPSRDICQRGTSLTIQCQVDSQVTMMFWYRQQPGQSLTLIATANQGSEATYESGFVIDKFPISRPNLTFSTLTVSNMSPEDSSIYLCSVADRGRRSLGDSYTFGSGTRLTVV.

The chain carries TRBV5-1 and TRBJ1-1; 8 nucleotides match TRBD1. The V gene end was trimmed by 4 bases and the J gene end by 2 bases; junction bases not matched to a gene: 7. The germline gives CDR1 SGHRS, CDR2 YFSETQ. This CDR3 contains 15 residues. The CDR3, as DNA: TGCGCCAGCAGCGTAACCACAGGGGGAAACACTGAAGCTTTCTTT. The encoded protein is CASSVTTGGNTEAFF.

As to this clonotype: Relative to the germline gene, one junction end is altered; a read error may explain this. The chain uses TRBV12-3 or TRBV12-4 and TRBJ2-1; 11 bases fit TRBD2. The CDR3 consists of 16 residues. The CDR3 bases are TGTGCCAGCAGATTAGCGGGAGGGCTCTCCTACAATGAGCAGTTCTTC. Translation: CASRLAGGLSYNEQFF.

This clonotype was detected a few times. The rearrangement links TRBV28 to TRBJ2-7, with 8 bases that match TRBD1. From germline, CDR1 is MDHEN and CDR2 SYDVKM. This CDR3 has 14 residues. V shed 5 bases and J 3 bases; nucleotides not matched to a gene: 6. In nucleotides, the CDR3 is TGTGCCAGCAGTCTCGGGACAGGTTTCTACGAGCAGTACGTC. Protein sequence: CASSLGTGFYEQYV.

The chain uses TRBV5-4 and TRBJ1-6; D might be TRBD1 (6 bases). V was cut by 0 bases and J by 10 bases, with 8 bases left in between. CDR1 and CDR2 from the germline V gene are SGHNT and YYREEE (reference sequence). This CDR3 has 13 amino acids. The CDR3 sequence is CASSLDRVSPLHF. The CDR3 coding sequence is TGTGCCAGCAGCTTGGACAGGGTCTCACCCCTCCACTTT.

This clonotype was observed a few times. This chain joins TRBV12-3 or TRBV12-4 and TRBJ1-5; no firm D call. The CDR3 spans 14 residues. The V and J ends lost 3 bases and 5 bases respectively, with 11 bases between them. CDR3 bases: TGTGCCAGCAGTTTGGTCGGGAGCTATCAGCCCCAGCATTTT. Its translation: CASSLVGSYQPQHF.

This clonotype was recorded a few times. The chain employs TRBV29-1 and TRBJ1-1; TRBD1 is a possible D gene (6 bases). Looked up from germline, CDR1 is SQVTM and CDR2 is ANQGSEA. V lost 8 bases to trimming and J lost 3 bases, with 13 bases between them. The CDR3 covers 12 residues. CDR3 DNA: TGCAGCATCCACAGGGTTGACACTGAAGCTTTCTTT. Translated, it gives CSIHRVDTEAFF.

The chain's CDR3 is CASSLGGRDHTEAFF. CDR3 sequence (DNA): TGTGCCAGCAGCTTAGGTGGAAGGGACCACACTGAAGCTTTCTTT. V is TRBV7-2 and J is TRBJ1-1; weak D call: TRBD1 (5 bases). The CDR3 consists of 15 residues. Trimming removed 1 base from V and 3 bases from J, with 12 bases in between. Looked up from germline, CDR1 is SGHTA and CDR2 is FQGNSA.